The subject of this entry is one T cell receptor beta chain. Original analysis: Nucleated cell number was recorded as an estimate derived from reference gene primer amplification. Some clones are missing from TCRdb's copy, which holds only in-frame ones; the method was immunoSEQ multiplex PCR. That table gives V, J and clone size, and the DNA gave D and trimming. Among fewer than 250,000 clones, 65% to 85% were seen once, and the ten largest hold about 10%. The V segment lost 6 bases and the J segment 6 bases; nucleotides outside the gene matches: 6. Germline CDR1 ENHRY, CDR2 SYGVKD. CDR3 size: 15 residues. The data are from a study of blood T cell repertoires in COVID-19. About the study: Researchers got acute and convalescent COVID-19 samples from the United States, Italy and Spain. In each case, the material was cDNA or gDNA derived from T cells, B-cell-depleted T cells, or PBMCs.

The chain recombines TRBV10-3 with TRBJ1-6; 9 bases map to TRBD1. This TCR derives from a woman aged 80 or older with acute or convalescent COVID-19. Sequencing was carried out using peripheral blood. The chain's CDR3 is CAISGGTGTNSPLHF. DNA of the CDR3: TGTGCCATCAGCGGGGGGACAGGGACTAATTCACCCCTCCACTTT.